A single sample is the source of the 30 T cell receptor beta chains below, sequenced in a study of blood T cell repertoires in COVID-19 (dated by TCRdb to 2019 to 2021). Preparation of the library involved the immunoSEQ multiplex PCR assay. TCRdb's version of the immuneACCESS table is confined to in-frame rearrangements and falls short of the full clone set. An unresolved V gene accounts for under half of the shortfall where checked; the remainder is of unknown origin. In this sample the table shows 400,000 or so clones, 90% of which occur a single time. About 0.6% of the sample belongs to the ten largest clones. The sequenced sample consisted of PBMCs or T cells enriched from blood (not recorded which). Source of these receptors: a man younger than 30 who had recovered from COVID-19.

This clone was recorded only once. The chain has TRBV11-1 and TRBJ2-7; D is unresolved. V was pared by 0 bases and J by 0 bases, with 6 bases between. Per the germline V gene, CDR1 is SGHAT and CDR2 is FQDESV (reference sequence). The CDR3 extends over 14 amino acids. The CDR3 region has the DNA TGTGCCAGCAGCTTAGCTGACAACTCCTACGAGCAGTACTTC. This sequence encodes CASSLADNSYEQYF.

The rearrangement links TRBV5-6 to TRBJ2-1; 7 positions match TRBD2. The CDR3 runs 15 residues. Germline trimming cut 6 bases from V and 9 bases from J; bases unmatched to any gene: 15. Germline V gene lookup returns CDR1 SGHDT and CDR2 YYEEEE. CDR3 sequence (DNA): TGTGCCAGCACCCCTGGGGGGACTAAGGTGTTTGAGCAGTTCTTC. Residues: CASTPGGTKVFEQFF.

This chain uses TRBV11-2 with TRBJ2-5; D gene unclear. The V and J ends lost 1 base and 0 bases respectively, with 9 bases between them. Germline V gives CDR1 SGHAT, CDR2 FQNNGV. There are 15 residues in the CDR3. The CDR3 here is CASSLASRYQETQYF. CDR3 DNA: TGTGCCAGCAGCTTAGCATCCCGGTACCAAGAGACCCAGTACTTC.

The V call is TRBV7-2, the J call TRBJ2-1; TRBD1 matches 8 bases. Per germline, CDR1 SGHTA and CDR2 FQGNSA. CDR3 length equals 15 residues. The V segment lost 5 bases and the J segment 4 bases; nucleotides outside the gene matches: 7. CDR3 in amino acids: CASSGRQGLYNEQFF. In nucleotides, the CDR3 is TGTGCCAGCAGCGGTCGACAGGGGCTATACAATGAGCAGTTCTTC.

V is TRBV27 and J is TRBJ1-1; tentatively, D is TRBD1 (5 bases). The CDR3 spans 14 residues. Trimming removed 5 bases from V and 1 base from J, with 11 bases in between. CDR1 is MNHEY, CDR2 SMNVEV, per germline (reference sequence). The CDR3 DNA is TGTGCCAGCAGTATTAAAGGACAGAACACTGAAGCTTTCTTT. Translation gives CASSIKGQNTEAFF.

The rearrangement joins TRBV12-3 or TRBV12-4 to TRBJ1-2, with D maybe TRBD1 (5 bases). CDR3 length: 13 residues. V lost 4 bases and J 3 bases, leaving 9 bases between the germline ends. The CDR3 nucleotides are TGTGCCAGCAGTTCAGGGCAATACTATGGCTACACCTTC. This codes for CASSSGQYYGYTF.

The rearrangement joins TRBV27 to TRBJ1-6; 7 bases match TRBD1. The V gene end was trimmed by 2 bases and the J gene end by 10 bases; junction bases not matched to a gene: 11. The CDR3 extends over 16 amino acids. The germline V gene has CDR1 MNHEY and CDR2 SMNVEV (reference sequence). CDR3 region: CASSLTGQASWSPLHF. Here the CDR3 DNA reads TGTGCCAGCAGTTTAACTGGACAGGCCAGCTGGTCACCCCTCCACTTT.

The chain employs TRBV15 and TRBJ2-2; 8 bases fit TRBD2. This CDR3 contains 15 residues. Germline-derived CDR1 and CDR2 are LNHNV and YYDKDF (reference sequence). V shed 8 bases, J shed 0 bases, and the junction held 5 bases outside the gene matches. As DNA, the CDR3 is TGTGCCACCCGAACTAGCGGAACGAACACCGGGGAGCTGTTTTTT. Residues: CATRTSGTNTGELFF.

The CDR3 protein is CASSVVGTANTEAFF. Written as DNA, the CDR3 is TGTGCCAGCAGCGTAGTCGGGACAGCGAACACTGAAGCTTTCTTT. The chain recombines TRBV9 with TRBJ1-1, with 7 bases matching TRBD1. This CDR3 has 15 residues. Germline V gene sequence: CDR1 SGDLS, CDR2 YYNGEE. V shed 0 bases, J shed 1 base, and the junction held 3 bases outside the gene matches. Full variable domain (remainder filled in from reference TRBV9 and TRBJ1-1): DSGVTQTPKHLITATGQRVTLRCSPRSGDLSVYWYQQSLDQGLQFLIQYYNGEERAKGNILERFSAQQFPDLHSELNLSSLELGDSALYFCASSVVGTANTEAFFGQGTRLTVV.

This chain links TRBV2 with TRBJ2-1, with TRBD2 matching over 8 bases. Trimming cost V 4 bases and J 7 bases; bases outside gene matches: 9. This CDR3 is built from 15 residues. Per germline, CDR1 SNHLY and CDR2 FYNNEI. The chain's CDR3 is CASSAEREWENEQFF. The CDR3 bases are TGTGCCAGCAGTGCTGAGCGGGAGTGGGAAAATGAGCAGTTCTTC. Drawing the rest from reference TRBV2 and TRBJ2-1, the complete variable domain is EPEVTQTPSHQVTQMGQEVILRCVPISNHLYFYWYRQILGQKVEFLVSFYNNEISEKSEIFDDQFSVERPDGSNFTLKIRSTKLEDSAMYFCASSAEREWENEQFFGPGTRLTVL.

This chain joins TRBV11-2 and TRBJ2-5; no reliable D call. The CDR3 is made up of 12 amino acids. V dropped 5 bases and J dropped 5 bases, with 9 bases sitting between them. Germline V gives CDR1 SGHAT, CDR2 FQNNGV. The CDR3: CASSPRSETQYF. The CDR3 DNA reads TGTGCCAGCAGCCCTAGAAGCGAGACCCAGTACTTC.

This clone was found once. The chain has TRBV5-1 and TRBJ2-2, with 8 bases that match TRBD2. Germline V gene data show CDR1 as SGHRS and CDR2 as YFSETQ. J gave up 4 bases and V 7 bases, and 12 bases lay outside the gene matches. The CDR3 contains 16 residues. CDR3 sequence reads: CASAFGRTSSTGELFF. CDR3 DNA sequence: TGCGCCAGCGCTTTCGGCCGGACTAGCTCCACCGGGGAGCTGTTTTTT.

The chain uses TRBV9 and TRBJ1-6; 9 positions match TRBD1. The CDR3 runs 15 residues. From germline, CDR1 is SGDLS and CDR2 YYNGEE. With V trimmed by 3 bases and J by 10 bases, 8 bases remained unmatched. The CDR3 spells CASSAEQGAGSPLHF. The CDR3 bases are TGTGCCAGCAGCGCGGAACAGGGGGCGGGATCACCCCTCCACTTT.

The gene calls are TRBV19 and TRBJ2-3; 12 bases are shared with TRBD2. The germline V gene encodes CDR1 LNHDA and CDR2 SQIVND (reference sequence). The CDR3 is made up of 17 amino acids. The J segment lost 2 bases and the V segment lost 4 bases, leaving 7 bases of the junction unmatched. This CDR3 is CASSTRLAGEYTDTQYF. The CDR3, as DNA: TGTGCCAGTAGTACCCGACTAGCGGGGGAATACACAGATACGCAGTATTTT.

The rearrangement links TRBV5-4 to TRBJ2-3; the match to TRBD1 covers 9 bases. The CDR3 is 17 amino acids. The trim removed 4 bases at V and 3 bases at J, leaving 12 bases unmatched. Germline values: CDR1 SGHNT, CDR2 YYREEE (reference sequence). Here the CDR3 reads CASSLLTGGRLTDTQYF. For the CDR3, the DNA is TGTGCCAGCAGCCTACTGACAGGGGGAAGATTAACAGATACGCAGTATTTT.

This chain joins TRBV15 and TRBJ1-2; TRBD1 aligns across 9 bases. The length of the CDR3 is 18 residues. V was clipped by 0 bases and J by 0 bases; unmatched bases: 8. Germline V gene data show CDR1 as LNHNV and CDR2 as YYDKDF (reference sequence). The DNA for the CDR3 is TGTGCCACCAGCAGAGATCTTGGGACAGGGTTAACTAACTATGGCTACACCTTC. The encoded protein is CATSRDLGTGLTNYGYTF.

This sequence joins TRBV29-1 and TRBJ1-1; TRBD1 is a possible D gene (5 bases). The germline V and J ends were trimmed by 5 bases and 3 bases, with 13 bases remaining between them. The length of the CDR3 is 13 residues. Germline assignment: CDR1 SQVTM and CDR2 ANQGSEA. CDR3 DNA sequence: TGCAGCGTTTGGGGGGGAAGTCACACTGAAGCTTTCTTT. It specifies CSVWGGSHTEAFF.

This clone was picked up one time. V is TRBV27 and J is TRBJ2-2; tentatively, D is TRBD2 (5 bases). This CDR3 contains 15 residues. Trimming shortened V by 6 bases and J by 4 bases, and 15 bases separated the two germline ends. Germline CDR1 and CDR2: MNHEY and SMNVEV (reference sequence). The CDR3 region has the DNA TGTGCCAGCAGCCGAACGGACTTCTTCACCGGGGAGCTGTTTTTT. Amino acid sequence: CASSRTDFFTGELFF.

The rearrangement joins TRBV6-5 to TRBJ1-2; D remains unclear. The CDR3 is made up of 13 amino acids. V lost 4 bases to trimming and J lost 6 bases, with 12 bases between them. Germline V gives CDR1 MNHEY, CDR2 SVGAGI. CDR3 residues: CASSFRPGDGYTF. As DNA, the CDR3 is TGTGCCAGCAGTTTCCGACCGGGAGATGGCTACACCTTC.

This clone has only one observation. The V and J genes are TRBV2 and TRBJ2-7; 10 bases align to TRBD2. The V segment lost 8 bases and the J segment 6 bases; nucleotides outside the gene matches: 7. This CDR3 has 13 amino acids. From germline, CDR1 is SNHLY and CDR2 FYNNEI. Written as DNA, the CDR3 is TGTGCCAGCGGTGGGCTAGCGGGAGTCGAGCAGTACTTC. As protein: CASGGLAGVEQYF.

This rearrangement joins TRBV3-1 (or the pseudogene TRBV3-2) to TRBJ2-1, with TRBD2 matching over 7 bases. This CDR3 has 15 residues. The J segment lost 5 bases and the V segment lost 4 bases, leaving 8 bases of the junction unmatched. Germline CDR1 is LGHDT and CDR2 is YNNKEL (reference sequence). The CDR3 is CASSPWLAEDNEQFF. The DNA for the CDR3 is TGTGCCAGCAGCCCCTGGCTAGCGGAGGACAATGAGCAGTTCTTC.

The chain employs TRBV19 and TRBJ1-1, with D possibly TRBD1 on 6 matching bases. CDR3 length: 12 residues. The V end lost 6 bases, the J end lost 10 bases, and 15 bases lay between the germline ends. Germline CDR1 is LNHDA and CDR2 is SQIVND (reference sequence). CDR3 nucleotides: TGTGCCAGTAGGTCGGGGGGCTCAGCAGCTTTCTTT. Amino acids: CASRSGGSAAFF.

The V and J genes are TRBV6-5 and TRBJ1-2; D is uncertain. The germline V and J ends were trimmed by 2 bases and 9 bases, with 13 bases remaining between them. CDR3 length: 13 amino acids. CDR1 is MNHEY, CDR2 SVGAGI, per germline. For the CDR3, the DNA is TGTGCCAGCAGTTACGAGGAGGAGTCCCGCTACACCTTC. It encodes CASSYEEESRYTF.

CDR3 amino acids: CASSSFTTTYEQYF. Written as DNA, the CDR3 is TGTGCCAGCAGTTCCTTCACAACCACCTACGAGCAGTACTTC. The V and J genes are TRBV28 and TRBJ2-7; D call uncertain. Trimming took 4 bases from V and 2 from J, leaving 12 bases between them. The germline V gene encodes CDR1 MDHEN and CDR2 SYDVKM. The CDR3 has 14 amino acids. The entire variable domain, with the rest obtained from reference TRBV28 and TRBJ2-7, is as follows: DVKVTQSSRYLVKRTGEKVFLECVQDMDHENMFWYRQDPGLGLRLIYFSYDVKMKEKGDIPEGYSVSREKKERFSLILESASTNQTSMYLCASSSFTTTYEQYFGPGTRLTVT.

DNA of the CDR3: TGCAGCGTTGCCATGGGGCTGTCTGAAGCTTTCTTT. It specifies CSVAMGLSEAFF. The chain employs TRBV29-1 and TRBJ1-1; TRBD1 might be the D (5 bases). Germline loops: CDR1 SQVTM, CDR2 ANQGSEA. The CDR3 length is 12 residues. Between the trimmed V and J ends, which lost 4 bases and 6 bases, there was a span of 12 bases.

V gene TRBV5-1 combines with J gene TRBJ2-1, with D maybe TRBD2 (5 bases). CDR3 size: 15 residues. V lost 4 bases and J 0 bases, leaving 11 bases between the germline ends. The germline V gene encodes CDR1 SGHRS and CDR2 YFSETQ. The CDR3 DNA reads TGCGCCAGCAGCCCGGAGGTAGCCTCCTACAATGAGCAGTTCTTC. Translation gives CASSPEVASYNEQFF.

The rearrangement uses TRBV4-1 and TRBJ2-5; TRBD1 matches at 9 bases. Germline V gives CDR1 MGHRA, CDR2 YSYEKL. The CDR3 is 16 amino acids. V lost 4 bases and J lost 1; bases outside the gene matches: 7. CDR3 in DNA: TGCGCCAGCAGCCGACAGACAGGGGGTTTCCAAGAGACCCAGTACTTC. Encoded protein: CASSRQTGGFQETQYF.

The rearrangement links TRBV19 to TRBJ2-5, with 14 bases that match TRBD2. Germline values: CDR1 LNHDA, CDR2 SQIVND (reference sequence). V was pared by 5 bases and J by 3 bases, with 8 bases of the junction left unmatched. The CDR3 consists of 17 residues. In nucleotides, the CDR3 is TGTGCCAGTAGTGGGGATGGACTAGCGGGAGGAAAAGAGACCCAGTACTTC. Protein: CASSGDGLAGGKETQYF.

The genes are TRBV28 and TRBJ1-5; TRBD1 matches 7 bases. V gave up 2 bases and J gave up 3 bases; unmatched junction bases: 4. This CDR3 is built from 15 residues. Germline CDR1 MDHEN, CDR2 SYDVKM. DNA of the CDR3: TGTGCCAGCAGTTTACTAGGGACAGCCAATCAGCCCCAGCATTTT. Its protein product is CASSLLGTANQPQHF. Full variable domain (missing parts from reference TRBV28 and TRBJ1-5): DVKVTQSSRYLVKRTGEKVFLECVQDMDHENMFWYRQDPGLGLRLIYFSYDVKMKEKGDIPEGYSVSREKKERFSLILESASTNQTSMYLCASSLLGTANQPQHFGDGTRLSIL.

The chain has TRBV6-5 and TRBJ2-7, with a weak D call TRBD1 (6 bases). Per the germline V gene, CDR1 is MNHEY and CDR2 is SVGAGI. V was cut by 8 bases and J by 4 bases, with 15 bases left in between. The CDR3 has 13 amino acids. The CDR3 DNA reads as TGTGCCAGCGCGAGGGGGACACTATACGAGCAGTACTTC. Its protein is CASARGTLYEQYF.